This TCR beta chain was observed in a study of cytomegalovirus exposure and HLA in healthy donors. The PCR made use of 60 Vbeta and 13 Jbeta primers. Using immunoSEQ multiplex PCR, the repertoire was profiled, and TCRdb retains in-frame clones only, with some absent. This sample has about 180,000 clones, with 75% to 90% found just once. Study findings and constraints: V- and J-gene trimming of TCR beta was linked (in a later analysis) to a missense DCLRE1C variant. It is likely that the observed cluster of highly shared sequence variants was a sequencing artifact. Segments of the TCR beta V type were, in most cases, productive about 87% or about 30% of the time in an earlier analysis. Associated with cytomegalovirus, according to the listing, were 150 to 200 TCR beta chains.

This clone was observed a few times. No antigen is known for it. Germline CDR1 and CDR2: MNHNS and SASEGT. Trimming stripped 1 base from V and 8 bases from J, with 16 bases between. The CDR3 has 15 amino acids. This receptor was identified in a girl under 18 in good health and CMV-seropositive. The chain links TRBV6-1 to TRBJ2-3; a possible D gene is TRBD2 (5 bases). Sequenced sample: PBMCs. In DNA form, the CDR3 reads TGTGCCAGCAGTGAAGTCGCCGCCGGGGTCCTTACGCAGTATTTT. It translates to CASSEVAAGVLTQYF.